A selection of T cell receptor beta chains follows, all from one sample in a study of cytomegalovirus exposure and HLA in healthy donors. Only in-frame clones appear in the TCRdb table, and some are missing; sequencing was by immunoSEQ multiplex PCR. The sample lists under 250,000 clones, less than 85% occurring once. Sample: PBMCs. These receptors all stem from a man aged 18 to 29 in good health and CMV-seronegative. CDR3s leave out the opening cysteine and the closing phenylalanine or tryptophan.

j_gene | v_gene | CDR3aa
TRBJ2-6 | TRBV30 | AWSKAGQGASGANVLT
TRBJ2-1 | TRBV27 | ASSSTRVSYNEQF
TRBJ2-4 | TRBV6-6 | ASTVQGFGKNIQY
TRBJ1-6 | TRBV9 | ASSQGSYNSPLH
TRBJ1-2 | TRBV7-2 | ASSLGPLQGANYGYT
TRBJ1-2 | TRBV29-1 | SVENRGNGYT
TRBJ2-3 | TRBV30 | AWSSRGSRDTQY
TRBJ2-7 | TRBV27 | ASSLSGGAGYEQY
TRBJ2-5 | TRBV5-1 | ASRLSGQETQY
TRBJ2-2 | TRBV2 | ASGQNTGELF
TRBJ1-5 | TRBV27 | ASSLSPGGQPQH
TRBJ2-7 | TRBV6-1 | ASGQGVSYEQY
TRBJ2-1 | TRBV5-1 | ASSHGTGFRDEQF
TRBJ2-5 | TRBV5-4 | ASSLAGGGGGETQY
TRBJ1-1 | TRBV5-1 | ASSLGVSPTEAF
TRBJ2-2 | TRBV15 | ATSRGRDKNTGELF
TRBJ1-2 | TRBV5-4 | ASSLIAGTAYGYT
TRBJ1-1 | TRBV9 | ASSVGGENTEAF
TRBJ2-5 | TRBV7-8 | ASSPRGLAGETQY
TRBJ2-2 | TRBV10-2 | ASNPGGTGELF
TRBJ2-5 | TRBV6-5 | ASSYGPLQETQY
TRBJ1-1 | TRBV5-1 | ASSPLGGNTEAF
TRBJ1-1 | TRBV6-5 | ASSYGDRVWTEAF
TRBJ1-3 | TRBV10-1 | ASSESVSSGNTIY
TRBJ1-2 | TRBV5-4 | ASSLPRTGSDGGYT
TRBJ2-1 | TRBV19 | ASSLGSEQF
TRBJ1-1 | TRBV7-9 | ASSSDRGSEAF
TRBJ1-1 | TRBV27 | ASRSRGHTEAF
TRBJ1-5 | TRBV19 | ASTQGASNQPQH
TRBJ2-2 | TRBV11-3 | ASSSAWAGGTGELF
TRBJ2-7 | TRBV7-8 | ASSLDGSTTSYEQY
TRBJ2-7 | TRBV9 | ASSAHSRTSYFDEQY
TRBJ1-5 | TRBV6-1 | ASRGALGNQPQH
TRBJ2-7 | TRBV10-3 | AISGFTYEQY
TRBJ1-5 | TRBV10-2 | ATGEQGARQPQH
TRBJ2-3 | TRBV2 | ASSESLALGDTQY
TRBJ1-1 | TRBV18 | ASSPGQGALNTEAF
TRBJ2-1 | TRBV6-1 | ASSSKLNNEQF
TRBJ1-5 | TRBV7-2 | ASSGTGSNQPQH
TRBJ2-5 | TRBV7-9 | ASSLEAALATQY
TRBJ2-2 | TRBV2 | ASRLQGNTGELF
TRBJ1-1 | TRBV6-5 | ASSLRQGLFEAF
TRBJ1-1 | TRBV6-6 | ASRRDMNTEAF
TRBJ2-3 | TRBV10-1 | ASSDRRPRTDTQY
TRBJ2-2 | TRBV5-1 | ASSLGASGATGELF
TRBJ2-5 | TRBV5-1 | ASSWTPGGDQETQY
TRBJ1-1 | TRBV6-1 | ASSTYRGAFTEAF
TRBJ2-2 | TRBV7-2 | ASSGGGSNTGELF
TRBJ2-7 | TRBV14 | ASSHMRASSHEQY
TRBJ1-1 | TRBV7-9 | ASSLSGSGTGLVTEAF
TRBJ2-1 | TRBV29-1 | SVIERADNEQF
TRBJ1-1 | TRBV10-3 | AISPDRGSTEAF
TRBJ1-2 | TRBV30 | AWIRTDNYGYT
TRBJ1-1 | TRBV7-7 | ASSSGQNTEAF
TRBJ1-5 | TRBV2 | ASIRDRLSNQPQH